This TCR beta chain was sequenced during a study of beta chain features in type 1 diabetes. Turning to this clone: Antigen unknown.

A CD45RO/CCR7/CD25/CD127/CD95/CD27 panel sorted naive, central memory, regulatory and stem cell-like memory CD4+ cells. Expressed TCRB transcripts were sequenced because the entire RNA isolate underwent reverse transcription. Profiled with immunoSEQ multiplex PCR; TCRdb holds only in-frame clones, not every one. Here the sample spans about 300,000 clones, less than 15% being singletons. Study-wide points: Patients with Type 1 diabetes showed moderately but significantly shorter TCRB CDR3s in all four CD4+ subsets.

Germline CDR1 reads MNHEY; CDR2 reads SMNVEV (reference sequence). V lost 7 bases and J lost 0, with 19 bases in between. This CDR3 comprises 17 residues. V and J are TRBV27 and TRBJ1-5; D is ambiguous. Material for sequencing was naive CD4+ T cells from blood. The sequence was obtained from a woman aged 18-35 years with type 1 diabetes. As DNA, the CDR3 is TGTGCCAGCATCGGGGAGTATCCGGCCGTTAGCAATCAGCCCCAGCATTTT. It yields the protein CASIGEYPAVSNQPQHF.